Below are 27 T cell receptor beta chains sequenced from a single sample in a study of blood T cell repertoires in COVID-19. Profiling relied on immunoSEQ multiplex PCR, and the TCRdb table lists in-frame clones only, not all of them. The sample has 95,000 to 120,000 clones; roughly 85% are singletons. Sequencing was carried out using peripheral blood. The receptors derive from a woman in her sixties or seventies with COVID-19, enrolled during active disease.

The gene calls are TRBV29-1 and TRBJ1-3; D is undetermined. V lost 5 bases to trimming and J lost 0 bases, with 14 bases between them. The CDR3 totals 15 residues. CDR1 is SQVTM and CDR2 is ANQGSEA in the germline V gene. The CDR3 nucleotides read TGCAGCGTTCTCCTATGGACTTCCTCTGGAAACACCATATATTTT. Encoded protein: CSVLLWTSSGNTIYF.

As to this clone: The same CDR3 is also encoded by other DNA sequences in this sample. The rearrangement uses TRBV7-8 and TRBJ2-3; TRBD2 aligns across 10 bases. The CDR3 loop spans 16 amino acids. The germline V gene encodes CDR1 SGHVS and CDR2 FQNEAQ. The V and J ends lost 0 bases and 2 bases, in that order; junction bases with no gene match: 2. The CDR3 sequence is CASSLASGGTTDTQYF. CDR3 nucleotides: TGTGCCAGCAGCTTAGCTAGCGGGGGGACCACAGATACGCAGTATTTT.

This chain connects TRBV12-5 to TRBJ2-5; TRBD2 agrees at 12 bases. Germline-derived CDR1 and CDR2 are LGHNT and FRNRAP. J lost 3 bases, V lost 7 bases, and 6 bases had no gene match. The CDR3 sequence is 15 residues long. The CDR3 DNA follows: TGTGCTAGTGCCTCTAGCGGGGGGGGAGAAGAGACCCAGTACTTC. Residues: CASASSGGGEETQYF.

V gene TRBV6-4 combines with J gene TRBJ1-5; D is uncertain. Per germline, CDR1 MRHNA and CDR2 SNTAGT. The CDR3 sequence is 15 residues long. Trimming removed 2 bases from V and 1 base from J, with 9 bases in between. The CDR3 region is CASSDDGLSNQPQHF. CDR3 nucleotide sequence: TGTGCCAGCAGTGACGACGGGTTGAGCAATCAGCCCCAGCATTTT.

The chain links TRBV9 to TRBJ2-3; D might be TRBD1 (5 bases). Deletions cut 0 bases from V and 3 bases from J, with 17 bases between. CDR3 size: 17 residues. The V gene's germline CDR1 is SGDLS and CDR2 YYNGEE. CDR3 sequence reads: CASSVEGKGGRTDTQYF. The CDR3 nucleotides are TGTGCCAGCAGCGTAGAGGGGAAGGGCGGCAGAACAGATACGCAGTATTTT.

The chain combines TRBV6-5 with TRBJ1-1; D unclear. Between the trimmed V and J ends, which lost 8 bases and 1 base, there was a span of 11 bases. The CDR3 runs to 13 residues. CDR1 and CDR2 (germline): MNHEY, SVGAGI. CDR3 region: CASVAPGNTEAFF. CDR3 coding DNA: TGTGCCAGCGTTGCACCGGGGAACACTGAAGCTTTCTTT.

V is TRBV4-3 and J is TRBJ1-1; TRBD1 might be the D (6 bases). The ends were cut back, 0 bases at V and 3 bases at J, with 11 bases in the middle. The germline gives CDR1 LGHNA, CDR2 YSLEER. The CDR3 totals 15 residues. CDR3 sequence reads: CASSQDPRTDTEAFF. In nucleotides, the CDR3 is TGCGCCAGCAGCCAAGATCCTCGGACAGACACTGAAGCTTTCTTT.

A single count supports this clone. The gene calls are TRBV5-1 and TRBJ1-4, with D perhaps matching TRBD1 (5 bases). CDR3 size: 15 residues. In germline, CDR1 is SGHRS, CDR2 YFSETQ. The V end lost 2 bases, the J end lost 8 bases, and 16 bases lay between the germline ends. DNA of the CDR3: TGCGCCAGCAGCTTAGAAGGGGTAGCGGAGGAAAAACTGTTTTTT. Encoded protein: CASSLEGVAEEKLFF.

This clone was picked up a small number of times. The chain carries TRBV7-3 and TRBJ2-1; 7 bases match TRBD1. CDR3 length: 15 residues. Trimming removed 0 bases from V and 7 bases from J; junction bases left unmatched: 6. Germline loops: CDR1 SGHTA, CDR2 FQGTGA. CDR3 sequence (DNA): TGTGCCAGCAGCTTAACGGGGGACAGCCAAAATGAGCAGTTCTTC. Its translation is CASSLTGDSQNEQFF.

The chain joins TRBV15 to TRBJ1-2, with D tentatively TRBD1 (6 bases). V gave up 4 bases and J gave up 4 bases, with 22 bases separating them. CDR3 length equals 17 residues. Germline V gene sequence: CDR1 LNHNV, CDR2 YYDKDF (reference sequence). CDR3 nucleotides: TGTGCCACCAGCACCCCCCAGCAGGGGATCCAGAGCTATGGCTACACCTTC. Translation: CATSTPQQGIQSYGYTF.

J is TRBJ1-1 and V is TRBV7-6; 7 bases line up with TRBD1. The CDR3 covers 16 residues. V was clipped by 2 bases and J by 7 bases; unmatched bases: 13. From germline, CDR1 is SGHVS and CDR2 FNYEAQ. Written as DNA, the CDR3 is TGTGCCAGCAGCTTACCGGACAGGCTGGCCCCTCATGAAGCTTTCTTT. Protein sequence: CASSLPDRLAPHEAFF.

The CDR3 spells CASSLSPQWYTEAFF. CDR3 sequence (DNA): TGTGCCAGCAGCTTGTCCCCACAATGGTACACTGAAGCTTTCTTT. The rearrangement joins TRBV7-2 to TRBJ1-1; D is undetermined. Germline V gene data show CDR1 as SGHTA and CDR2 as FQGNSA. V lost 3 bases and J lost 3, with 14 bases in between. The CDR3 runs to 15 residues.

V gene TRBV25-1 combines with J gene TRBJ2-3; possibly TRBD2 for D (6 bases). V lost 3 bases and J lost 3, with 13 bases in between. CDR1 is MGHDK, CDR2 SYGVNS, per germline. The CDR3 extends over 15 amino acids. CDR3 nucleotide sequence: TGTGCCAGCAGTGACGTTGGACTAAAGACAGATACGCAGTATTTT. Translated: CASSDVGLKTDTQYF.

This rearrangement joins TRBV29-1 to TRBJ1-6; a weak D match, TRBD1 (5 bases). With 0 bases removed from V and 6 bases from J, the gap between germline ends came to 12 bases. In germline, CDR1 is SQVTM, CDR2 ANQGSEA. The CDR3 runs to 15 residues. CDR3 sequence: CSVEDRRGPNSPLHF. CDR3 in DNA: TGCAGCGTTGAAGACCGGCGGGGACCTAATTCACCCCTCCACTTT. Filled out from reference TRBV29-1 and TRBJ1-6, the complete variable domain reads SAVISQKPSRDICQRGTSLTIQCQVDSQVTMMFWYRQQPGQSLTLIATANQGSEATYESGFVIDKFPISRPNLTFSTLTVSNMSPEDSSIYLCSVEDRRGPNSPLHFGNGTRLTVT.

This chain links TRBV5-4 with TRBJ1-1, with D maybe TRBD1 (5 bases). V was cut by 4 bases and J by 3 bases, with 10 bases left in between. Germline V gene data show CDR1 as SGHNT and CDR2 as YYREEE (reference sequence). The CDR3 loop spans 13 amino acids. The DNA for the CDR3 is TGTGCCAGCAGCACCAGGGAGGACACTGAAGCTTTCTTT. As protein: CASSTREDTEAFF.

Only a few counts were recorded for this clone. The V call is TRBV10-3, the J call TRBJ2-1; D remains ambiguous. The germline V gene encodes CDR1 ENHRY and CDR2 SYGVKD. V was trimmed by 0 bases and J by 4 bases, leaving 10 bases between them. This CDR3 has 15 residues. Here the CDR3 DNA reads TGTGCCATCAGTGAGTCCGAGGTGAAATACAATGAGCAGTTCTTC. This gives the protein CAISESEVKYNEQFF.

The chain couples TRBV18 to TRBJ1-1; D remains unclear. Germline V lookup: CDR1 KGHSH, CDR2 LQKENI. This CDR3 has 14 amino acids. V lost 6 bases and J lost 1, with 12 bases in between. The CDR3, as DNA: TGTGCCAGCTCCCTGAGTTATGGGAACACTGAAGCTTTCTTT. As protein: CASSLSYGNTEAFF.

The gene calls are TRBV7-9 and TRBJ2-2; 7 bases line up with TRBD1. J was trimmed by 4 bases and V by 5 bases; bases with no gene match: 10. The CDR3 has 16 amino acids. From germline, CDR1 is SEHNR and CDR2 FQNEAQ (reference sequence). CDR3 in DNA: TGTGCCAGCAGCCGCCCGATCGCAGGGGGCACCGGGGAGCTGTTTTTT. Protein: CASSRPIAGGTGELFF.

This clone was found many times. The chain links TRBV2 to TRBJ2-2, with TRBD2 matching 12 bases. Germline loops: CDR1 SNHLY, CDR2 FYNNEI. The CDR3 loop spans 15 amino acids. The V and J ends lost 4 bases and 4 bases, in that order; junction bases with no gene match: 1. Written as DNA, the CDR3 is TGTGCCAGCAGTGTACTAGCGGGGGGCACCGGGGAGCTGTTTTTT. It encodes CASSVLAGGTGELFF.

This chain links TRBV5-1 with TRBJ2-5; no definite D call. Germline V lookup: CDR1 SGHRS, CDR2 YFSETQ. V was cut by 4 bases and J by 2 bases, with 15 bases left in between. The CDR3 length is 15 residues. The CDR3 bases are TGCGCCAGCAGCGCCCCCAACAAGAAACAAGAGACCCAGTACTTC. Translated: CASSAPNKKQETQYF. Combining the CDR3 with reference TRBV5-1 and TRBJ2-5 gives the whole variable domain KAGVTQTPRYLIKTRGQQVTLSCSPISGHRSVSWYQQTPGQGLQFLFEYFSETQRNKGNFPGRFSGRQFSNSRSEMNVSTLELGDSALYLCASSAPNKKQETQYFGPGTRLLVL.

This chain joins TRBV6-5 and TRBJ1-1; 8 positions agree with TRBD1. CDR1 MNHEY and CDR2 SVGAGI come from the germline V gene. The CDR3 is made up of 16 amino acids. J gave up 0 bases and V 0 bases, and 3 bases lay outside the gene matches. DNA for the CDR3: TGTGCCAGCAGTTACTCAGCGACAGGGGTGAACACTGAAGCTTTCTTT. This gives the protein CASSYSATGVNTEAFF.

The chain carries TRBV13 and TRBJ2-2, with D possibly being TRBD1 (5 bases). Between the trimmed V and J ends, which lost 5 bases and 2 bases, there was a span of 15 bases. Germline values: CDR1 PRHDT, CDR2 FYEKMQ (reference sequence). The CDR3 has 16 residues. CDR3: CASSTRTKSNTGELFF. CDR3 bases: TGTGCCAGCAGCACACGGACAAAGAGTAACACCGGGGAGCTGTTTTTT.

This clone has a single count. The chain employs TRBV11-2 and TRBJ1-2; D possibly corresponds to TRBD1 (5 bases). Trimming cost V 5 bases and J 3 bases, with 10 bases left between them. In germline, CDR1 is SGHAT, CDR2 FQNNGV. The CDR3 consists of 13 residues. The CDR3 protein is CASSPGEDYGYTF. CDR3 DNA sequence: TGTGCCAGCAGCCCGGGGGAGGACTATGGCTACACCTTC.

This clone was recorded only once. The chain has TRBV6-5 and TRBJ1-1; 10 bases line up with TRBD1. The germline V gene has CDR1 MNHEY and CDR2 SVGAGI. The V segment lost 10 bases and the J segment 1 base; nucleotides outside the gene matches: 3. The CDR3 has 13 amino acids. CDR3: CAIRQGANTEAFF. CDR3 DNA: TGTGCCATCAGACAGGGGGCGAACACTGAAGCTTTCTTT.

The CDR3 loop reads CASIRTGDFYGYTF. CDR3 nucleotides: TGTGCCAGCATCAGGACAGGGGACTTCTATGGCTACACCTTC. This chain uses TRBV7-9 with TRBJ1-2, with 9 bases matching TRBD1. V was pared by 7 bases and J by 4 bases, with 7 bases of the junction left unmatched. The V gene's germline CDR1 is SEHNR and CDR2 FQNEAQ (reference sequence). This CDR3 comprises 14 residues.

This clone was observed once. Here the CDR3 DNA reads TGTGCCAGCAGCCCCGGGACTCCGTTAGGGGAGCTGTTTTTT. As protein: CASSPGTPLGELFF. The J gene is TRBJ2-2, the V gene TRBV7-9; TRBD2 is a possible D gene (6 bases). V was cut by 5 bases and J by 8 bases, with 15 bases left in between. The CDR3 length is 14 residues. Germline CDR1 SEHNR, CDR2 FQNEAQ (reference sequence).

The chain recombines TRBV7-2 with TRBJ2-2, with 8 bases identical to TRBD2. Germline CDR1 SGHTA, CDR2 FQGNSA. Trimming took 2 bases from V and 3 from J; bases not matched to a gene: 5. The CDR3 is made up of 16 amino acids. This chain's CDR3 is CASSLIAGRDTGELFF. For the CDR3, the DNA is TGTGCCAGCAGCTTAATAGCGGGGAGGGACACCGGGGAGCTGTTTTTT.